This passage covers 25 T cell receptor beta chains from one sample sequenced in a study of blood T cell repertoires in COVID-19. Here immunoSEQ multiplex PCR was the method, and the copy in TCRdb shows in-frame clones only, minus some. There are 150,000 to 200,000 clones in the sample; 65% to 85% occur only once, and less than 3.5% lies in the top ten. The specimen sequenced was peripheral blood. Receptors were obtained from a woman aged 60 to 75 with acute or convalescent COVID-19.

The genes are TRBV11-2 and TRBJ2-7; unclear D gene. The CDR3 is made up of 12 amino acids. V was cut by 0 bases and J by 5 bases, with 5 bases left in between. CDR1 and CDR2 (germline): SGHAT, FQNNGV. This CDR3 reads CASSLDRDEQYF. DNA of the CDR3: TGTGCCAGCAGCTTAGACCGGGACGAGCAGTACTTC.

The genes are TRBV11-3 and TRBJ2-1; 7 bases are a match to TRBD2. Losses at the gene ends were 2 bases for V and 6 bases for J; bases not matched to a gene: 13. Germline assignment: CDR1 SGHNT and CDR2 YENEEA. CDR3 length: 17 residues. The CDR3 DNA reads as TGTGCCAGCAGCTTAAGGTCAAGGTGGACGGGGGGCAATGAGCAGTTCTTC. Its translation: CASSLRSRWTGGNEQFF.

This chain uses TRBV7-8 with TRBJ2-1, with D tentatively TRBD2 (6 bases). CDR1 SGHVS and CDR2 FQNEAQ come from the germline V gene. Trimming removed 5 bases at V and 3 bases at J, with 17 bases between. CDR3 length: 16 residues. The CDR3 reads CASSVRDFLIYNEQFF. CDR3 nucleotide sequence: TGTGCCAGCAGCGTCCGGGACTTCCTAATCTACAATGAGCAGTTCTTC.

The chain couples TRBV6-5 to TRBJ1-2; TRBD1 is a possible D gene (5 bases). CDR1 and CDR2 from the germline V gene are MNHEY and SVGAGI. This CDR3 comprises 14 residues. The V end was cut by 6 bases, the J end by 4 bases, with 15 bases between. The CDR3 loop is CASRQAQGFYGYTF. CDR3 coding DNA: TGTGCCAGCAGGCAGGCCCAGGGTTTCTATGGCTACACCTTC.

This rearrangement joins TRBV5-1 to TRBJ1-6; TRBD1 is a possible D gene (6 bases). V shed 7 bases and J shed 8 bases, with 13 bases lying between them. This CDR3 has 13 amino acids. Germline V gene data show CDR1 as SGHRS and CDR2 as YFSETQ. The CDR3 DNA reads as TGCGCCAGCTCTGGCACAGGGCATTCACCCCTCCACTTT. Amino acids: CASSGTGHSPLHF.

This clone was observed a handful of times. The gene calls are TRBV25-1 and TRBJ1-6, with no clear D. This CDR3 region has 14 residues. Trimming removed 4 bases at V and 7 bases at J, with 11 bases between. The germline gives CDR1 MGHDK, CDR2 SYGVNS. As DNA, the CDR3 is TGTGCCAGCAGTGGCCCCGCACAGAATTCACCCCTCCACTTT. Translating gives CASSGPAQNSPLHF.

The rearrangement joins TRBV19 to TRBJ1-1, with TRBD1 as a possible D gene (5 bases). Trimming cost V 4 bases and J 0 bases, with 9 bases left between them. The CDR3 loop spans 14 amino acids. Germline values: CDR1 LNHDA, CDR2 SQIVND (reference sequence). Here the CDR3 DNA reads TGTGCCAGTAGTACGTGGGGGGTGAACACTGAAGCTTTCTTT. It translates to CASSTWGVNTEAFF.

The chain combines TRBV5-6 with TRBJ2-5; D not resolved. Between the trimmed V and J ends, which lost 1 base and 1 base, there was a span of 5 bases. The CDR3 is 13 amino acids. The V gene's germline CDR1 is SGHDT and CDR2 YYEEEE. CDR3 amino acids: CASSLLPQETQYF. The CDR3 DNA is TGTGCCAGCAGCTTGCTTCCCCAAGAGACCCAGTACTTC.

The gene calls are TRBV7-3 and TRBJ1-1, with D perhaps TRBD1 (5 bases). The CDR3 runs 15 residues. CDR1 and CDR2 (germline): SGHTA, FQGTGA. V gave up 2 bases and J gave up 5 bases, with 15 bases separating them. DNA of the CDR3: TGTGCCAGCAGCTTACGTGGAGGGGATTCTACTGAAGCTTTCTTT. Translating it yields CASSLRGGDSTEAFF.

The chain carries TRBV5-5 and TRBJ2-3; a possible D gene is TRBD1 (6 bases). The germline V and J ends were trimmed by 0 bases and 7 bases, with 9 bases remaining between them. The germline V gene has CDR1 SGHKS and CDR2 YYEKEE (reference sequence). The CDR3 spans 13 residues. The CDR3 spells CASSLGGPNTQYF. The CDR3 region has the DNA TGTGCCAGCAGCTTGGGGGGGCCTAATACGCAGTATTTT.

In regard to this clone: Different DNA sequences within this sample yield the same CDR3. J is TRBJ1-2 and V is TRBV7-8, with D tentatively TRBD1 (6 bases). V was shortened by 1 base and J by 3 bases, with 6 bases between the two germline ends. Germline CDR1 SGHVS, CDR2 FQNEAQ. This CDR3 is 13 amino acids long. This CDR3 is CASSLDRDYGYTF. CDR3 DNA: TGTGCCAGCAGCTTAGACAGGGACTATGGCTACACCTTC.

This clone was recorded only once. DNA for the CDR3: TGTGCCAGCAGCCCGGGTGCTTCAGGACTCAGGGGTTACGAGCAGTACTTC. Translation: CASSPGASGLRGYEQYF. The chain combines TRBV7-2 with TRBJ2-7; D might be TRBD1 (6 bases). The CDR3 runs to 17 residues. V lost 5 bases and J lost 4, with 24 bases in between. The germline gives CDR1 SGHTA, CDR2 FQGNSA.

The rearrangement uses TRBV21-1 and TRBJ1-5. TRBV21-1 represents a pseudogene. There are 17 residues in the CDR3. The chain's CDR3 is CASSIFLGAGGNQPQHF. The CDR3 coding sequence is TGTGCCAGCAGCATTTTCCTGGGGGCGGGGGGTAATCAGCCCCAGCATTTT.

The genes are TRBV18 and TRBJ1-3; TRBD1 matches at 8 bases. From germline, CDR1 is KGHSH and CDR2 LQKENI. The CDR3 has 18 residues. The J segment lost 0 bases and the V segment lost 1 base, leaving 8 bases of the junction unmatched. The CDR3 DNA is TGTGCCAGCTCACCACACGTAACAGGGGGGAGCTCTGGAAACACCATATATTTT. Translated, it gives CASSPHVTGGSSGNTIYF. The whole variable domain, filled in from reference TRBV18 and TRBJ1-3, reads NAGVMQNPRHLVRRRGQEARLRCSPMKGHSHVYWYRQLPEEGLKFMVYLQKENIIDESGMPKERFSAEFPKEGPSILRIQQVVRGDSAAYFCASSPHVTGGSSGNTIYFGEGSWLTVV.

The chain couples TRBV27 to TRBJ1-5, with D possibly being TRBD1 (6 bases). Trimming cost V 2 bases and J 4 bases, with 12 bases left between them. From germline, CDR1 is MNHEY and CDR2 SMNVEV (reference sequence). This CDR3 comprises 15 residues. CDR3 protein: CASSLNRDFNQPQHF. DNA for the CDR3: TGTGCCAGCAGTTTAAACAGGGATTTTAATCAGCCCCAGCATTTT.

The chain uses TRBV3-1 (or the pseudogene TRBV3-2) and TRBJ2-3; 7 bases match TRBD1. This CDR3 has 16 residues. Germline V gene data show CDR1 as LGHDT and CDR2 as YNNKEL (reference sequence). Germline trimming cut 3 bases from V and 7 bases from J; bases unmatched to any gene: 13. CDR3 coding DNA: TGTGCCAGCAGCCACGAAGGACAGGAGGAGCTTAATACGCAGTATTTT. Protein sequence: CASSHEGQEELNTQYF.

This clone occurred many times. This chain uses TRBV19 with TRBJ2-6, with a weak D call TRBD1 (5 bases). Trimming removed 7 bases from V and 1 base from J, with 14 bases in between. Germline CDR1 and CDR2: LNHDA and SQIVND (reference sequence). The CDR3 runs 16 residues. CDR3 in DNA: TGTGCCAGTAATGTGGGGCTTAGGTCTGGGGCCAACGTCCTGACTTTC. Its protein product is CASNVGLRSGANVLTF. Looking up the rest from reference TRBV19 and TRBJ2-6 gives the full variable domain: DGGITQSPKYLFRKEGQNVTLSCEQNLNHDAMYWYRQDPGQGLRLIYYSQIVNDFQKGDIAEGYSVSREKKESFPLTVTSAQKNPTAFYLCASNVGLRSGANVLTFGAGSRLTVL.

The J gene is TRBJ1-5, the V gene TRBV27, with 7 bases matching TRBD1. The CDR3 has 15 amino acids. J was trimmed by 1 base and V by 9 bases; bases with no gene match: 9. Germline V gene sequence: CDR1 MNHEY, CDR2 SMNVEV (reference sequence). The CDR3 DNA is TGTGCCAGTTCGCGACAGGGACCAAGCAATCAGCCCCAGCATTTT. Protein product: CASSRQGPSNQPQHF.

This clone showed up just once. The V call is TRBV27, the J call TRBJ2-2, with TRBD1 matching over 9 bases. Trimming at V came to 2 bases and at J to 4 bases, leaving 5 bases not matched to a gene. From germline, CDR1 is MNHEY and CDR2 SMNVEV (reference sequence). This CDR3 region has 16 residues. As DNA, the CDR3 is TGTGCCAGCAGTTTAACAGGGGGCGCCGGCACCGGGGAGCTGTTTTTT. It encodes CASSLTGGAGTGELFF.

V gene TRBV6-2 or TRBV6-3 combines with J gene TRBJ1-2; D gene ambiguous. This CDR3 has 12 residues. Trimming stripped 5 bases from V and 8 bases from J, with 12 bases between. The V gene's germline CDR1 is MNHEY and CDR2 SVGEGT. The CDR3 DNA reads as TGTGCCAGCAGTCAAAATTTTTTGGGCTACACCTTC. Encoded protein: CASSQNFLGYTF.

The V and J genes are TRBV18 and TRBJ1-4; D remains unclear. The germline CDR1 and CDR2 sequences are KGHSH and LQKENI. Trimming took off 8 bases at V and 8 bases at J, with 15 bases between the two ends. The length of the CDR3 is 13 residues. CDR3 amino acids: CASVGPEGEKLFF. DNA for the CDR3: TGTGCCAGCGTGGGCCCCGAGGGCGAAAAACTGTTTTTT.

The CDR3 nucleotides read TGCGCCAGCAACCTCGGGGGGGTTAGGTATGGCTACACCTTC. Amino acid sequence: CASNLGGVRYGYTF. The chain is built from TRBV5-1 and TRBJ1-2; the D gene is possibly TRBD1 (5 bases). Trimming took 6 bases from V and 5 from J, leaving 17 bases between them. Germline V gene sequence: CDR1 SGHRS, CDR2 YFSETQ. The length of the CDR3 is 14 residues. The entire variable domain, with the rest obtained from reference TRBV5-1 and TRBJ1-2, is as follows: KAGVTQTPRYLIKTRGQQVTLSCSPISGHRSVSWYQQTPGQGLQFLFEYFSETQRNKGNFPGRFSGRQFSNSRSEMNVSTLELGDSALYLCASNLGGVRYGYTFGSGTRLTVV.

The rearrangement links TRBV3-1 (or the pseudogene TRBV3-2) to TRBJ2-7; 10 nucleotides match TRBD1. The CDR3 totals 16 residues. Trimming cost V 0 bases and J 3 bases; bases outside gene matches: 5. Germline assignment: CDR1 LGHDT and CDR2 YNNKEL (reference sequence). DNA for the CDR3: TGTGCCAGCAGCCAAGATGACAGGGGGCGCATCTACGAGCAGTACTTC. Encoded protein: CASSQDDRGRIYEQYF.

The rearrangement links TRBV6-2 or TRBV6-3 to TRBJ2-3; D call uncertain. The germline V gene has CDR1 MNHEY and CDR2 SVGEGT. This CDR3 contains 14 residues. Deletions cut 4 bases from V and 0 bases from J, with 8 bases between. The CDR3 DNA is TGTGCCAGCAGTTTGAGTCTTAGCACAGATACGCAGTATTTT. Its translation: CASSLSLSTDTQYF.

The chain has TRBV4-1 and TRBJ1-2; no clear D gene. Between the trimmed V and J ends, which lost 0 bases and 4 bases, there was a span of 15 bases. The length of the CDR3 is 16 residues. Germline assignment: CDR1 MGHRA and CDR2 YSYEKL. The CDR3 loop is CASSQDPTTTVYGYTF. The CDR3 nucleotides are TGCGCCAGCAGCCAAGACCCCACTACGACCGTCTATGGCTACACCTTC.